The next 28 T cell receptor beta chains were all read from a single sample in a study of blood T cell repertoires in COVID-19. Clones were sequenced by immunoSEQ multiplex PCR, and TCRdb holds only the in-frame ones, with some missing. This table has hundreds of thousands of clones, about 89% appearing once. The material sequenced was PBMCs or T cells enriched from blood (not recorded which). All receptors come from a woman in her 30s who had recovered from COVID-19.

The chain joins TRBV7-9 to TRBJ1-3; D gene ambiguous. Germline V gene lookup returns CDR1 SEHNR and CDR2 FQNEAQ (reference sequence). V gave up 4 bases and J gave up 2 bases, with 12 bases separating them. The length of the CDR3 is 15 residues. Written as DNA, the CDR3 is TGTGCCAGCAGCTCTCGATCGGGTCCTGGAAACACCATATATTTT. Translated, it gives CASSSRSGPGNTIYF.

This clone was seen a few times. The rearrangement joins TRBV9 to TRBJ1-1; unclear D gene. Per germline, CDR1 SGDLS and CDR2 YYNGEE. V lost 4 bases and J lost 5, with 12 bases in between. The CDR3 is 13 amino acids. In nucleotides, the CDR3 is TGTGCCAGCAGCCGGGTCCAGTCGACTGAAGCTTTCTTT. It specifies CASSRVQSTEAFF.

The count of this clone is one. The DNA of the CDR3 is TGTGCCAGCAGCCCCCCCGGGAACATTGAAAAACTGTTTTTT. Encoded protein: CASSPPGNIEKLFF. The chain couples TRBV7-9 to TRBJ1-4; D ambiguous. From germline, CDR1 is SEHNR and CDR2 FQNEAQ (reference sequence). CDR3 length: 14 residues. V dropped 5 bases and J dropped 7 bases, with 14 bases sitting between them. Filled out from reference TRBV7-9 and TRBJ1-4, the complete variable domain reads DTGVSQNPRHKITKRGQNVTFRCDPISEHNRLYWYRQTLGQGPEFLTYFQNEAQLEKSRLLSDRFSAERPKGSFSTLEIQRTEQGDSAMYLCASSPPGNIEKLFFGSGTQLSVL.

The rearrangement uses TRBV6-1 and TRBJ1-1; 8 bases align to TRBD1. Germline V gene data show CDR1 as MNHNS and CDR2 as SASEGT. The CDR3 has 16 amino acids. Trimming at V came to 2 bases and at J to 0 bases, leaving 5 bases not matched to a gene. The CDR3 protein is CASSEPRGLMNTEAFF. The CDR3, as DNA: TGTGCCAGCAGTGAACCCAGGGGGCTTATGAACACTGAAGCTTTCTTT.

In DNA, the CDR3 is TGTGCCTGGAGTTCTCAATTGTTATCGACCGGACAGCACATGAACACTGAAGCTTTCTTT. The encoded protein is CAWSSQLLSTGQHMNTEAFF. The chain recombines TRBV30 with TRBJ1-1, with D perhaps TRBD1 (6 bases). Germline CDR1 GTSNPN, CDR2 SVGIG (reference sequence). V shed 2 bases and J shed 0 bases, with 28 bases lying between them. The CDR3 contains 20 residues.

V and J are TRBV11-2 and TRBJ1-1, with D perhaps matching TRBD1 (5 bases). The ends were cut back, 6 bases at V and 1 base at J, with 12 bases in the middle. Germline CDR1 is SGHAT and CDR2 is FQNNGV. CDR3 length: 14 amino acids. CDR3 DNA: TGTGCCAGCAGTTGGGGGGTCGGGAACACTGAAGCTTTCTTT. The encoded protein is CASSWGVGNTEAFF.

V and J are TRBV7-2 and TRBJ2-7, with 7 positions matching TRBD2. The CDR3 is 16 residues long. V lost 5 bases, J lost 3 bases, and 13 bases stayed unmatched. Germline CDR1 reads SGHTA; CDR2 reads FQGNSA. The CDR3 bases are TGTGCCAGCAGCCACCCGCAGGGAGGGAAGTTCTACGAGCAGTACTTC. Translating gives CASSHPQGGKFYEQYF.

The chain couples TRBV20-1 to TRBJ1-1; TRBD1 aligns across 7 bases. This CDR3 is 11 amino acids long. The ends lost 5 bases at V and 11 bases at J; junction bases unmatched: 8. Germline V gene data show CDR1 as DFQATT and CDR2 as SNEGSKA (reference sequence). In DNA, the CDR3 is TGCAGTGCTTCCACAGGGGTAGAGGCTTTCTTT. Encoded protein: CSASTGVEAFF.

DNA of the CDR3: TGTGCCACCAGTGACCGGACGGGGACTGGGTCTTACAATGAGCAGTTCTTC. As protein: CATSDRTGTGSYNEQFF. This chain connects TRBV24-1 to TRBJ2-1; D possibly corresponds to TRBD2 (6 bases). The CDR3 length is 17 residues. Trimming removed 4 bases from V and 4 bases from J, with 19 bases in between. Germline CDR1 reads KGHDR; CDR2 reads SFDVKD.

V and J are TRBV16 and TRBJ1-2; TRBD1 matches 10 bases. The germline V gene encodes CDR1 KGHSY and CDR2 FQNENV. Losses at the gene ends were 4 bases for V and 6 bases for J; bases not matched to a gene: 8. CDR3 size: 15 residues. CDR3 DNA sequence: TGTGCCAGCAGCCCCCGGGACAGGGGATTCCATGGCTACACCTTC. This sequence encodes CASSPRDRGFHGYTF.

The chain has TRBV19 and TRBJ2-6; unclear D gene. Germline V CDR1 and CDR2: LNHDA, SQIVND (reference sequence). V shed 1 base and J shed 0 bases, with 7 bases lying between them. CDR3 length: 16 residues. This chain's CDR3 is CASSIGRPSGANVLTF. The CDR3, as DNA: TGTGCCAGTAGTATAGGGAGACCCTCTGGGGCCAACGTCCTGACTTTC.

V and J are TRBV9 and TRBJ1-2, with D perhaps TRBD1 (6 bases). V was trimmed by 0 bases and J by 3 bases, leaving 9 bases between them. There are 14 residues in the CDR3. Germline-derived CDR1 and CDR2 are SGDLS and YYNGEE. The CDR3 nucleotides read TGTGCCAGCAGCGTAGACTCAGGGGACTATGGCTACACCTTC. Its protein is CASSVDSGDYGYTF.

This chain joins TRBV4-2 and TRBJ2-1; D not resolved. The CDR3 has 17 amino acids. From germline, CDR1 is LGHNA and CDR2 YNFKEQ. V was pared by 0 bases and J by 0 bases, with 12 bases between. For the CDR3, the DNA is TGTGCCAGCAGCCAAGAAAACCCGCTCGGCTCCTACAATGAGCAGTTCTTC. Protein: CASSQENPLGSYNEQFF.

This clone was seen only once. The V and J genes are TRBV5-1 and TRBJ1-2, with 7 nucleotides matching TRBD1. The junction had 10 bases not matched to a gene; V was cut back by 4 bases and J by 4 bases. Germline V lookup: CDR1 SGHRS, CDR2 YFSETQ. CDR3 length: 15 amino acids. This CDR3 reads CASSTDGTVGYGYTF. In DNA, the CDR3 is TGCGCCAGCAGCACTGACGGGACAGTTGGCTATGGCTACACCTTC.

CDR3 DNA sequence: TGTGCCAGCAGACGACAGGGTTTGAATGAGCAGTTCTTC. This translates into CASRRQGLNEQFF. J is TRBJ2-1 and V is TRBV27; 7 bases fit TRBD1. Germline CDR1 reads MNHEY; CDR2 reads SMNVEV (reference sequence). The CDR3 has 13 amino acids. J lost 7 bases, V lost 6 bases, and 6 bases had no gene match.

The chain carries TRBV27 and TRBJ1-5; D possibly corresponds to TRBD1 (6 bases). The CDR3 sequence is 15 residues long. The germline gives CDR1 MNHEY, CDR2 SMNVEV (reference sequence). The V gene lost 6 bases and the J gene lost 7 bases, with 19 bases spanning the gap. This CDR3 reads CASSSDAQGRQPQHF. CDR3 coding DNA: TGTGCCAGCAGCTCGGATGCACAGGGTAGACAGCCCCAGCATTTT.

The gene calls are TRBV4-3 and TRBJ2-4, with TRBD1 matching over 8 bases. This CDR3 is built from 16 residues. Germline V CDR1 and CDR2: LGHNA, YSLEER. V gave up 2 bases and J gave up 9 bases; unmatched junction bases: 12. This chain's CDR3 is CASSQSAGTGWSIQYF. The CDR3 DNA reads as TGCGCCAGCAGCCAAAGTGCCGGGACAGGCTGGTCCATTCAGTACTTC.

V and J are TRBV3-1 (or the pseudogene TRBV3-2) and TRBJ1-2; D perhaps matches TRBD1 (5 bases). Per germline, CDR1 LGHDT and CDR2 YNNKEL (reference sequence). Between the trimmed V and J ends, which lost 4 bases and 5 bases, there was a span of 8 bases. This CDR3 region has 12 residues. CDR3 nucleotide sequence: TGTGCCAGCAGCCCAGGGAAATATGGCTACACCTTC. Protein: CASSPGKYGYTF.

The chain combines TRBV28 with TRBJ1-4; 8 nucleotides align to TRBD1. Germline CDR1 reads MDHEN; CDR2 reads SYDVKM. V lost 5 bases, J lost 7 bases, and 9 bases stayed unmatched. The CDR3 is 15 amino acids. CDR3: CASSGNRGILEKLFF. The CDR3 region has the DNA TGTGCCAGCAGTGGGAACAGGGGGATCCTTGAAAAACTGTTTTTT.

The J gene is TRBJ1-3, the V gene TRBV5-1, with D perhaps TRBD1 (6 bases). The germline V gene has CDR1 SGHRS and CDR2 YFSETQ. This CDR3 is 15 amino acids long. With 2 bases removed from V and 2 bases from J, the gap between germline ends came to 11 bases. CDR3 region: CASSFTGFAGNTIYF. In DNA, the CDR3 is TGCGCCAGCAGCTTTACAGGGTTTGCTGGAAACACCATATATTTT.

The chain has TRBV2 and TRBJ2-1, with D tentatively TRBD1 (5 bases). Between the trimmed V and J ends, which lost 8 bases and 3 bases, there was a span of 8 bases. The CDR3 spans 12 residues. CDR1 SNHLY and CDR2 FYNNEI come from the germline V gene. The CDR3 DNA is TGTGCCAGCGGCGACAGCTACAATGAGCAGTTCTTC. Translating it yields CASGDSYNEQFF.

The chain joins TRBV4-1 to TRBJ1-5; TRBD1 might be the D (5 bases). The germline V gene has CDR1 MGHRA and CDR2 YSYEKL. V was pared by 1 base and J by 5 bases, with 15 bases between. CDR3 length: 16 residues. The CDR3 DNA is TGCGCCAGCAGCCAAGGCGGTATCGGGGGGTATCAGCCCCAGCATTTT. As protein: CASSQGGIGGYQPQHF.

The chain links TRBV29-1 to TRBJ1-2, with TRBD1 matching over 11 bases. Germline loops: CDR1 SQVTM, CDR2 ANQGSEA. The CDR3 sequence is 14 residues long. V shed 7 bases, J shed 4 bases, and the junction held 8 bases outside the gene matches. The CDR3 coding sequence is TGCAGCGGTTGGACAGGGGGCCAGGTCTATGGCTACACCTTC. Residues: CSGWTGGQVYGYTF.

J is TRBJ1-5 and V is TRBV30; 8 bases are shared with TRBD1. The germline CDR1 and CDR2 sequences are GTSNPN and SVGIG (reference sequence). V trimming: 2 bases; J trimming: 2 bases; junction bases outside the gene matches: 5. This CDR3 spans 15 amino acids. In DNA, the CDR3 is TGTGCCTGGAGTCGAGGACAGGGACGCAATCAGCCCCAGCATTTT. Translating it yields CAWSRGQGRNQPQHF. Supplemented by reference TRBV30 and TRBJ1-5, the full variable domain reads SQTIHQWPATLVQPVGSPLSLECTVEGTSNPNLYWYRQAAGRGLQLLFYSVGIGQISSEVPQNLSASRPQDRQFILSSKKLLLSDSGFYLCAWSRGQGRNQPQHFGDGTRLSIL.

The V gene is TRBV12-3 or TRBV12-4, the J gene TRBJ1-1, with D possibly being TRBD1 (5 bases). This CDR3 contains 13 residues. Deletions cut 1 base from V and 7 bases from J, with 10 bases between. The CDR3 spells CASSLGREVEAFF. The CDR3 DNA is TGTGCCAGCAGTTTAGGCAGGGAGGTTGAAGCTTTCTTT.

The chain employs TRBV19 and TRBJ2-7; D is undetermined. The CDR3 contains 14 residues. Germline V gene sequence: CDR1 LNHDA, CDR2 SQIVND (reference sequence). Trimming took off 6 bases at V and 0 bases at J, with 12 bases between the two ends. CDR3 residues: CASSQDAISYEQYF. As DNA, the CDR3 is TGTGCCAGTAGCCAGGATGCAATCTCCTACGAGCAGTACTTC.

The chain recombines TRBV7-6 with TRBJ2-2; 7 bases agree with TRBD2. CDR1 and CDR2 from the germline V gene are SGHVS and FNYEAQ. V shed 4 bases, J shed 1 base, and the junction held 6 bases outside the gene matches. The CDR3 sequence is 16 residues long. The CDR3 is CASSSPGLWNTGELFF. In DNA, the CDR3 is TGTGCCAGCAGCTCGCCGGGACTATGGAACACCGGGGAGCTGTTTTTT.

The chain employs TRBV19 and TRBJ1-5, with D tentatively TRBD1 (6 bases). This CDR3 comprises 15 residues. Germline CDR1 reads LNHDA; CDR2 reads SQIVND (reference sequence). The V end lost 7 bases, the J end lost 0 bases, and 13 bases lay between the germline ends. CDR3 in amino acids: CASTLTGTSNQPQHF. The DNA of the CDR3 is TGTGCCAGTACCTTAACAGGGACTAGCAATCAGCCCCAGCATTTT.